These 21 T cell receptor beta chains share one sample of origin, sequenced in a study of graft-versus-host responses after intestinal transplantation. The protocol was immunoSEQ multiplex PCR, while the TCRdb copy is restricted to in-frame clones and leaves out a portion. The sample lists 12,000 to 15,000 clones; 65% to 80% were seen once. Graft specimens yielded both intraepithelial and lamina propria lymphocytes. The input for sequencing was ileum tissue, taken just under 28 days after intestinal transplant. The receptors here all came from a human patient who received an intestinal transplant, so some T cells may come from the graft donor.

This chain links TRBV6-5 with TRBJ2-3; 7 nucleotides line up with TRBD1. Germline CDR1 and CDR2: MNHEY and SVGAGI. This CDR3 has 13 residues. The V gene end was trimmed by 9 bases and the J gene end by 5 bases; junction bases not matched to a gene: 8. CDR3 sequence: CASSTGVEDTQYF. CDR3 coding DNA: TGTGCCAGTTCTACAGGGGTGGAAGATACGCAGTATTTT.

The V and J genes are TRBV5-1 and TRBJ2-1; 8 bases fit TRBD1. V lost 2 bases, J lost 12 bases, and 10 bases stayed unmatched. This CDR3 region has 14 residues. The germline V gene encodes CDR1 SGHRS and CDR2 YFSETQ. Here the CDR3 reads CASSLGQGSHVQFF. The CDR3, as DNA: TGCGCCAGCAGCTTAGGACAGGGATCCCATGTGCAGTTCTTC.

The chain links TRBV9 to TRBJ1-3, with D perhaps TRBD1 (5 bases). The germline V and J ends were trimmed by 2 bases and 0 bases, with 15 bases remaining between them. Looked up from germline, CDR1 is SGDLS and CDR2 is YYNGEE. The CDR3 contains 17 residues. DNA for the CDR3: TGTGCCAGCAGCGTGCTTGACGGAGGGGTCTCTGGAAACACCATATATTTT. Its translation is CASSVLDGGVSGNTIYF.

This rearrangement joins TRBV2 to TRBJ1-2, with D perhaps TRBD1 (6 bases). Per germline, CDR1 SNHLY and CDR2 FYNNEI. The CDR3 length is 13 residues. The V and J ends lost 7 bases and 5 bases respectively, with 14 bases between them. The CDR3 sequence: CASNKQGWYGYTF. The CDR3 DNA reads as TGTGCCAGCAATAAACAGGGTTGGTATGGCTACACCTTC. The entire variable domain, with the rest obtained from reference TRBV2 and TRBJ1-2, is as follows: EPEVTQTPSHQVTQMGQEVILRCVPISNHLYFYWYRQILGQKVEFLVSFYNNEISEKSEIFDDQFSVERPDGSNFTLKIRSTKLEDSAMYFCASNKQGWYGYTFGSGTRLTVV.

The chain recombines TRBV10-3 with TRBJ2-5; maybe TRBD2 (5 bases). The CDR3 totals 14 residues. Trimming left V 2 bases short and J 5 bases short, with 12 bases between. The germline V gene encodes CDR1 ENHRY and CDR2 SYGVKD. CDR3 loop: CAISEVAGRETQYF. CDR3 in DNA: TGTGCCATCAGTGAGGTTGCGGGTCGGGAGACCCAGTACTTC.

J is TRBJ1-2 and V is TRBV5-6, with 9 bases aligning to TRBD1. V was pared by 3 bases and J by 4 bases, with 4 bases of the junction left unmatched. Germline CDR1 SGHDT, CDR2 YYEEEE. The CDR3 spans 14 residues. The CDR3 loop is CASSWTGVPYGYTF. The CDR3 DNA follows: TGTGCCAGCAGCTGGACAGGGGTTCCCTATGGCTACACCTTC.

The chain recombines TRBV2 with TRBJ1-5; D remains unclear. CDR3 length: 17 amino acids. V dropped 4 bases and J dropped 0 bases, with 16 bases sitting between them. The germline V gene encodes CDR1 SNHLY and CDR2 FYNNEI. The DNA for the CDR3 is TGTGCCAGCAGTGGCCAGTTCAGCGCATATAGCAATCAGCCCCAGCATTTT. Encoded protein: CASSGQFSAYSNQPQHF.

The chain joins TRBV7-6 to TRBJ2-1; 10 bases line up with TRBD2. The ends lost 5 bases at V and 4 bases at J; junction bases unmatched: 5. The germline V gene encodes CDR1 SGHVS and CDR2 FNYEAQ. This CDR3 comprises 15 residues. In nucleotides, the CDR3 is TGTGCCAGCAGCCCAGCGGGGGGGCCGTACAATGAGCAGTTCTTC. This gives the protein CASSPAGGPYNEQFF.

This rearrangement joins TRBV5-1 to TRBJ2-1, with TRBD2 identical over 12 bases. This CDR3 has 16 amino acids. With 3 bases clipped from V and 8 bases from J, the junction kept 9 bases outside the gene matches. Per germline, CDR1 SGHRS and CDR2 YFSETQ. The CDR3 DNA follows: TGCGCCAGCAGCTCTGGGCGACTAGCGGGGGTGGATGAGCAGTTCTTC. It encodes CASSSGRLAGVDEQFF.

This rearrangement joins TRBV6-4 to TRBJ2-7, with a possible D match to TRBD1 (6 bases). The CDR3 consists of 17 residues. CDR1 and CDR2 (germline): MRHNA, SNTAGT. Trimming took off 4 bases at V and 6 bases at J, with 25 bases between the two ends. The CDR3 coding sequence is TGTGCCAGCAGTGCCTGGGCCATCACCGGGACAATAAGCGAGCAGTACGTC. This translates into CASSAWAITGTISEQYV.

V usage is TRBV28 and J usage is TRBJ2-3, with a possible D match to TRBD2 (7 bases). The V gene lost 9 bases and the J gene lost 3 bases, with 13 bases spanning the gap. The CDR3 loop spans 13 amino acids. Germline CDR1 and CDR2: MDHEN and SYDVKM. This CDR3 is CARRGGQTDTQYF. The DNA of the CDR3 is TGTGCCAGGAGGGGGGGCCAAACAGATACGCAGTATTTT.

In DNA form, the CDR3 reads TGCGCCAGCAGCCAAGTACGGGGCGGGGGGGCTGCGGCCGGGGAGCTGTTTTTT. It yields the protein CASSQVRGGGAAAGELFF. The V gene is TRBV4-1, the J gene TRBJ2-2; 9 bases agree with TRBD2. The CDR3 spans 18 residues. V shed 1 base and J 6 bases; nucleotides not matched to a gene: 12. Germline loops: CDR1 MGHRA, CDR2 YSYEKL.

The rearrangement links TRBV12-5 to TRBJ2-5; perhaps TRBD2 as D (6 bases). V was shortened by 7 bases and J by 7 bases, with 13 bases between the two germline ends. Germline V gene sequence: CDR1 LGHNT, CDR2 FRNRAP. The CDR3 contains 12 residues. CDR3 region: CASASEGGTQYF. CDR3 sequence (DNA): TGTGCTAGTGCCTCCGAGGGAGGGACCCAGTACTTC.

This clone counts as medium-sized. The rearrangement joins TRBV29-1 to TRBJ2-5; no clear D gene. The CDR3 sequence is 14 residues long. V was trimmed by 5 bases and J by 5 bases, leaving 18 bases between them. Germline-derived CDR1 and CDR2 are SQVTM and ANQGSEA. CDR3 in DNA: TGCAGCGTTAGAGGCGATTGGGTACCGGAGACCCAGTACTTC. The encoded protein is CSVRGDWVPETQYF.

This clone came up a few times. The V gene is TRBV15, the J gene TRBJ2-1; TRBD1 aligns across 8 bases. The trim removed 5 bases at V and 8 bases at J, leaving 17 bases unmatched. This CDR3 is 17 amino acids long. CDR1 and CDR2 (germline): LNHNV, YYDKDF (reference sequence). CDR3 nucleotide sequence: TGTGCCACCAGCGAAAGGGGAAATAAACAGGGGGGATATGAGCAGTTCTTC. Translating it yields CATSERGNKQGGYEQFF.

The CDR3 region is CASSASRERGFSYEQYV. Written as DNA, the CDR3 is TGTGCCAGCAGTGCCTCGAGGGAGCGGGGGTTCTCCTACGAGCAGTACGTC. The rearrangement joins TRBV2 to TRBJ2-7; TRBD2 aligns across 8 bases. The junction had 11 bases not matched to a gene; V was cut back by 4 bases and J by 0 bases. CDR3 size: 17 residues. Per germline, CDR1 SNHLY and CDR2 FYNNEI.

V gene TRBV27 combines with J gene TRBJ2-3; 8 bases are a match to TRBD2. The length of the CDR3 is 19 residues. Trimming removed 4 bases from V and 0 bases from J; junction bases left unmatched: 15. The germline gives CDR1 MNHEY, CDR2 SMNVEV (reference sequence). CDR3 in DNA: TGTGCCAGCAGTTGGTTGGCAAACGTAGCGGGGTTGAGCACAGATACGCAGTATTTT. It is translated as CASSWLANVAGLSTDTQYF.

The chain uses TRBV18 and TRBJ2-3; 7 bases fit TRBD2. After removal of 3 bases from V and 0 bases from J, the junction contained 9 bases not matched to a gene. Germline V gene data show CDR1 as KGHSH and CDR2 as LQKENI. This CDR3 is 17 amino acids long. In DNA, the CDR3 is TGTGCCAGCTCACCCTTTGGGGGGGACCCTAGCACAGATACGCAGTATTTT. Translating it yields CASSPFGGDPSTDTQYF.

This rearrangement joins TRBV2 to TRBJ2-7, with a weak D call TRBD1 (5 bases). The CDR3 loop spans 15 amino acids. Germline V gene data show CDR1 as SNHLY and CDR2 as FYNNEI. V lost 5 bases and J lost 0, with 14 bases in between. The CDR3 is CASSPTVGPSYEQYV. CDR3 nucleotide sequence: TGTGCCAGCAGTCCGACAGTCGGCCCCTCCTACGAGCAGTACGTC.

The rearrangement uses TRBV19 and TRBJ2-1, with 14 positions matching TRBD2. The V and J ends lost 5 bases and 6 bases, in that order; junction bases with no gene match: 21. Germline lookup yields CDR1 LNHDA and CDR2 SQIVND (reference sequence). This CDR3 spans 21 amino acids. CDR3 in DNA: TGTGCCAGTAGTCTGCCCCGACCGACTAGCGGGGGGGCCAGTACGGGCAATGAGCAGTTCTTC. Translating gives CASSLPRPTSGGASTGNEQFF.

This clone was observed a handful of times. This rearrangement joins TRBV5-6 to TRBJ2-3; 10 bases line up with TRBD2. CDR3 size: 18 residues. Germline lookup yields CDR1 SGHDT and CDR2 YYEEEE. V lost 1 base and J lost 2; bases outside the gene matches: 10. The CDR3 here is CASSLTSGEGWDTDTQYF. The CDR3 bases are TGTGCCAGCAGCTTGACTAGCGGGGAAGGTTGGGACACAGATACGCAGTATTTT.